This passage covers 21 T cell receptor beta chains from one sample sequenced in a study of T cells in Graves' hyperthyroidism and ophthalmopathy. The TCR beta CDR3 regions underwent amplification using RNA transcripts as the source. When the TCR CDR3 underwent first-round RT-PCR, the HTBI primer set was used. TCRdb reanalysed the multiplex PCR reads using MiXCR and keeps one entry per CDR3 protein. This table holds a few hundred thousand distinct CDR3 sequences, about an eighth found once. Sequenced sample: blood. Every receptor here comes from a woman aged 18-30 years with Graves' hyperthyroidism.

This clonotype was seen ten or more times. This sequence joins TRBV20-1 and TRBJ2-5; the match to TRBD1 covers 7 bases. Germline trimming cut 6 bases from V and 7 bases from J; bases unmatched to any gene: 5. The CDR3 extends over 11 amino acids. Germline V gene lookup returns CDR1 DFQATT and CDR2 SNEGSKA (reference sequence). For the CDR3, the DNA is TGCAGTGCCCGGGACAGTAGGACCCAGTACTTC. It translates to CSARDSRTQYF.

This clonotype was seen ten or more times. The rearrangement joins TRBV20-1 to TRBJ2-3; possible D gene TRBD2, 6 bases. The CDR3 consists of 16 residues. The germline CDR1 and CDR2 sequences are DFQATT and SNEGSKA (reference sequence). Trimming shortened V by 0 bases and J by 4 bases, and 17 bases separated the two germline ends. The CDR3 DNA reads TGCAGTGCTAGAGATCTGTCTAGCGCGTTACCAGATACGCAGTATTTT. It specifies CSARDLSSALPDTQYF.

This clonotype showed up many times. This sequence joins TRBV6-2 or TRBV6-3 and TRBJ2-3; D unclear. Trimming pared 8 bases from V and 4 bases from J, leaving 4 bases between. The CDR3 extends over 10 amino acids. Looked up from germline, CDR1 is MNHEY and CDR2 is SVGEGT. CDR3: CASSADTQYF. DNA of the CDR3: TGTGCCAGCTCAGCAGATACGCAGTATTTT.

At least ten counts were recorded for this clonotype. The V call is TRBV25-1, the J call TRBJ1-4, with D possibly being TRBD1 (5 bases). CDR3 size: 12 residues. Germline CDR1 reads MGHDK; CDR2 reads SYGVNS. Trimming pared 5 bases from V and 8 bases from J, leaving 9 bases between. The CDR3: CASSRGSEKLFF. CDR3 nucleotides: TGTGCCAGCAGTAGGGGTTCGGAAAAACTGTTTTTT.

The J gene is TRBJ1-1, the V gene TRBV5-6, with TRBD1 matching over 8 bases. Germline assignment: CDR1 SGHDT and CDR2 YYEEEE. V was pared by 1 base and J by 8 bases, with 4 bases of the junction left unmatched. The CDR3 length is 13 residues. Here the CDR3 reads CASSLWDRHEAFF. DNA for the CDR3: TGTGCCAGCAGCTTGTGGGACAGGCACGAAGCTTTCTTT.

This clonotype was seen repeatedly, ten times or more. The chain joins TRBV10-3 to TRBJ2-3; D is perhaps TRBD2 (6 bases). Looked up from germline, CDR1 is ENHRY and CDR2 is SYGVKD. The CDR3 contains 16 residues. Between the trimmed V and J ends, which lost 4 bases and 0 bases, there was a span of 14 bases. The CDR3 bases are TGTGCCATCAGTGCATTAGGCGGGACTAGCACAGATACGCAGTATTTT. As protein: CAISALGGTSTDTQYF.

This clonotype has ten or more counts. V and J are TRBV5-4 and TRBJ2-3; possible D gene TRBD2, 6 bases. The CDR3 runs 16 residues. Trimming took off 1 base at V and 4 bases at J, with 16 bases between the two ends. CDR1 and CDR2 from the germline V gene are SGHNT and YYREEE (reference sequence). Here the CDR3 reads CASSLRTGVQADTQYF. The CDR3 coding sequence is TGTGCCAGCAGCTTGAGGACGGGAGTTCAGGCAGATACGCAGTATTTT.

This clonotype was seen a handful of times. This sequence joins TRBV9 and TRBJ2-6; weak D call: TRBD1 (6 bases). The CDR3 runs to 17 residues. The germline CDR1 and CDR2 sequences are SGDLS and YYNGEE. Trimming cost V 2 bases and J 0 bases, with 12 bases left between them. CDR3: CASSVPGTNSGANVLTF. The DNA for the CDR3 is TGTGCCAGCAGCGTGCCCGGGACAAACTCTGGGGCCAACGTCCTGACTTTC.

This clonotype was counted a few times. The chain couples TRBV20-1 to TRBJ1-6, with TRBD1 matching 7 bases. Per the germline V gene, CDR1 is DFQATT and CDR2 is SNEGSKA (reference sequence). The CDR3 length is 13 residues. V gave up 7 bases and J gave up 6 bases; unmatched junction bases: 6. The chain's CDR3 is CSGSPGGNSPLHF. In DNA, the CDR3 is TGCAGTGGCTCGCCAGGGGGTAATTCACCCCTCCACTTT.

A few counts support this clonotype. The chain couples TRBV9 to TRBJ2-1; D is tentatively TRBD1 or TRBD2 (5 bases each). Germline lookup yields CDR1 SGDLS and CDR2 YYNGEE. V lost 0 bases and J 7 bases, leaving 14 bases between the germline ends. This CDR3 has 15 amino acids. The CDR3 DNA reads TGTGCCAGCAGCGTAGCTCCGGGACCGGTTAATGAGCAGTTCTTC. It translates to CASSVAPGPVNEQFF.

This clonotype occurred a few times. The gene calls are TRBV9 and TRBJ2-7; D is unclear. The CDR3 sequence is 15 residues long. Germline V gene lookup returns CDR1 SGDLS and CDR2 YYNGEE. V was trimmed by 0 bases and J by 0 bases, leaving 10 bases between them. CDR3 residues: CASSVGQESSYEQYF. The CDR3 bases are TGTGCCAGCAGCGTAGGCCAGGAGAGCTCCTACGAGCAGTACTTC.

This clonotype was recorded once. The chain couples TRBV5-6 to TRBJ2-7; D perhaps matches TRBD1 (6 bases). The better agreement between TRBJ2-1 and the DNA end casts doubt on the J call. This CDR3 region has 14 residues. Germline V gene sequence: CDR1 SGHDT, CDR2 YYEEEE. The CDR3 DNA is TGTGCCAGCAGCTTGGTACAGGGCGCTTACGAGCAGTTCTTC. Residues: CASSLVQGAYEQFF.

On this clonotype itself: This clone may be a read error of a much larger clone one base away. The chain couples TRBV29-1 to TRBJ1-1; D not certain. There are 13 residues in the CDR3. The V gene's germline CDR1 is SQVTM and CDR2 ANQGSEA. V was trimmed by 6 bases and J by 3 bases, leaving 14 bases between them. CDR3 protein: CSVSRVMDTEAFF. DNA for the CDR3: TGCAGCGTGAGCAGAGTAATGGACACTGAAGCTTTCTTT.

The rearrangement links TRBV19 to TRBJ2-2; D remains unclear. From germline, CDR1 is LNHDA and CDR2 SQIVND (reference sequence). V dropped 7 bases and J dropped 5 bases, with 11 bases sitting between them. CDR3 length: 13 residues. The CDR3 reads CASNRPGTGELFF. The DNA for the CDR3 is TGTGCCAGTAACCGGCCCGGGACCGGGGAGCTGTTTTTT. The entire variable domain, with the rest obtained from reference TRBV19 and TRBJ2-2, is as follows: DGGITQSPKYLFRKEGQNVTLSCEQNLNHDAMYWYRQDPGQGLRLIYYSQIVNDFQKGDIAEGYSVSREKKESFPLTVTSAQKNPTAFYLCASNRPGTGELFFGEGSRLTVL.

CDR3 protein: CASSPRGGRAQNEQFF. DNA for the CDR3: TGTGCCAGCAGCCCCCGGGGCGGGAGGGCCCAGAATGAGCAGTTCTTC. J is TRBJ2-1 and V is TRBV13; 9 nucleotides agree with TRBD2. The CDR3 totals 16 residues. Trimming removed 5 bases from V and 7 bases from J; junction bases left unmatched: 12. Germline V gives CDR1 PRHDT, CDR2 FYEKMQ (reference sequence).

This clonotype was recorded many times. This sequence joins TRBV27 and TRBJ2-7; the D gene is possibly TRBD1 (5 bases). This CDR3 is 14 amino acids long. The V and J ends lost 2 bases and 2 bases respectively, with 10 bases between them. Germline loops: CDR1 MNHEY, CDR2 SMNVEV (reference sequence). CDR3 residues: CASSLRRVAYEQYF. The CDR3 nucleotides read TGTGCCAGCAGTTTACGCAGGGTTGCCTACGAGCAGTACTTC.

V usage is TRBV27 and J usage is TRBJ2-1; 7 bases align to TRBD1. There are 17 residues in the CDR3. With V trimmed by 4 bases and J by 1 base, 10 bases remained unmatched. Germline CDR1 MNHEY, CDR2 SMNVEV (reference sequence). CDR3 protein: CASSYSRQGPSYNEQFF. The CDR3 DNA reads TGTGCCAGCAGTTATTCCAGACAGGGCCCGTCCTACAATGAGCAGTTCTTC.

This clonotype was counted between two and nine times. This chain joins TRBV18 and TRBJ2-1; 11 bases line up with TRBD2. The germline gives CDR1 KGHSH, CDR2 LQKENI. The CDR3 consists of 17 residues. V dropped 5 bases and J dropped 8; count of bases not matched to a gene: 14. The CDR3, as DNA: TGTGCCAGCTCATCAATACTAGCGGGAGAGGGGGTGGATGAGCAGTTCTTC. It is translated as CASSSILAGEGVDEQFF.

Many counts were recorded for this clonotype. This chain joins TRBV20-1 and TRBJ2-2; D unresolved. CDR1 is DFQATT and CDR2 is SNEGSKA in the germline V gene (reference sequence). Trimming left V 5 bases short and J 2 bases short, with 21 bases between. The length of the CDR3 is 17 residues. The DNA for the CDR3 is TGCAGTGCTGATCCGCCGCGAGGCGGACCTAACACCGGGGAGCTGTTTTTT. Translated, it gives CSADPPRGGPNTGELFF.

This clonotype came up many times. The chain employs TRBV7-2 and TRBJ2-1, with 12 nucleotides matching TRBD2. Trimming at V came to 2 bases and at J to 8 bases, leaving 4 bases not matched to a gene. Germline CDR1 reads SGHTA; CDR2 reads FQGNSA. This CDR3 comprises 15 residues. CDR3 in amino acids: CASSLSLAGGHEQFF. The CDR3 coding sequence is TGTGCCAGCAGCTTATCGCTAGCGGGGGGGCATGAGCAGTTCTTC.

The CDR3 loop is CASSPTGTGTPSSYNEQFF. CDR3 DNA: TGTGCCAGCAGCCCGACCGGGACAGGGACCCCAAGCTCCTACAATGAGCAGTTCTTC. The chain employs TRBV11-2 and TRBJ2-1; 9 bases match TRBD1. The CDR3 is 19 residues long. The trim removed 5 bases at V and 0 bases at J, leaving 14 bases unmatched. Germline-derived CDR1 and CDR2 are SGHAT and FQNNGV.